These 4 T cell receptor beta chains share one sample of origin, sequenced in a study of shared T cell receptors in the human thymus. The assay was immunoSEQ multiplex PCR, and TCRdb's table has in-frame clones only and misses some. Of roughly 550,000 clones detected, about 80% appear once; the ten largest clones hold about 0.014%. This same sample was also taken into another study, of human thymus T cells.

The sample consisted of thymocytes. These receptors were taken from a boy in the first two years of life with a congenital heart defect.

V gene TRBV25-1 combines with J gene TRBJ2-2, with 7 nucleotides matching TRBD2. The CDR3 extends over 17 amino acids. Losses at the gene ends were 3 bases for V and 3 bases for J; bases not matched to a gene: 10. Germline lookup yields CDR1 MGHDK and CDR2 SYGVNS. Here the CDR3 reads CASSEFSAGDYTGELFF. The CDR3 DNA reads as TGTGCCAGCAGTGAGTTTTCGGCGGGAGATTACACCGGGGAGCTGTTTTTT.

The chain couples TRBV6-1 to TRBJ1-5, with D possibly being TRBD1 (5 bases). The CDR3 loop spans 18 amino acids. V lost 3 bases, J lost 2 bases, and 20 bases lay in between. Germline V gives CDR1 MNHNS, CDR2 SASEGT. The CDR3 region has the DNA TGTGCCAGCAGTGATAAATGTGGCAGGGATATAGGCAATCAGCCCCAGCATTTT. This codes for CASSDKCGRDIGNQPQHF.

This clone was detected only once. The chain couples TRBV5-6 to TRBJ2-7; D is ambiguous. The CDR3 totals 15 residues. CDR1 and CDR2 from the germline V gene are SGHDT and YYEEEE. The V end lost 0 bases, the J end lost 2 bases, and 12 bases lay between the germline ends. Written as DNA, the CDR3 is TGTGCCAGCAGCTTGGGGGCTGATGGCCCCTACGAGCAGTACTTC. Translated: CASSLGADGPYEQYF. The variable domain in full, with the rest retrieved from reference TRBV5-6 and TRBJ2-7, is DAGVTQSPTHLIKTRGQQVTLRCSPKSGHDTVSWYQQALGQGPQFIFQYYEEEERQRGNFPDRFSGHQFPNYSSELNVNALLLGDSALYLCASSLGADGPYEQYFGPGTRLTVT.

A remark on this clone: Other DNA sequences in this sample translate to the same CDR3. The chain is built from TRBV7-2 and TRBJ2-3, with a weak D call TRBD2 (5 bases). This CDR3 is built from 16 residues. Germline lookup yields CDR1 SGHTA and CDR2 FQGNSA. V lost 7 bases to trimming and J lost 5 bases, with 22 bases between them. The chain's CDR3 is CASTPGVGPLRDTQYF. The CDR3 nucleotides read TGTGCCAGCACCCCCGGGGTGGGTCCCCTTCGAGATACGCAGTATTTT. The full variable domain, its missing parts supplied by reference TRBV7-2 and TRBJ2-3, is GAGVSQSPSNKVTEKGKDVELRCDPISGHTALYWYRQSLGQGLEFLIYFQGNSAPDKSGLPSDRFSAERTGGSVSTLTIQRTQQEDSAVYLCASTPGVGPLRDTQYFGPGTRLTVL.